This T cell receptor (beta chain) is drawn from a study of CD8+ T cells in alopecia areata. General study findings and limits: Relative to normal scalp, lesional scalp, especially alopecia totalis/universalis, showed higher clonality. Amid tofacitinib therapy, many expanded lesional clones stayed present in scalp and blood.

The germline CDR1 and CDR2 sequences are SEHNR and FQNEAQ (reference sequence). This CDR3 spans 18 amino acids. Trimming cost V 5 bases and J 3 bases, with 25 bases left between them. Sample treatment: oral pan-JAK inhibitor, 5-10 mg twice daily. A note on this clone: Its antigen is not identified.

Sequencing templates came from extracted RNA that was reverse transcribed into cDNA. Libraries were prepared by immunoSEQ multiplex PCR; TCRdb keeps only in-frame clonotypes and omits some of them. The sample lists around 110,000 clones; about three fifths were seen once. The J gene is TRBJ1-1, the V gene TRBV7-9; TRBD1 is a possible D gene (6 bases). This specimen consisted of CD8+ T cells sorted from blood, obtained at week 24, from a patient treated with tofacitinib. The clonotype originates from a human donor with alopecia areata. This CDR3 reads CASSPPPRTAPPDTEAFF. Here the CDR3 DNA reads TGTGCCAGCAGCCCCCCCCCGCGGACAGCTCCCCCAGACACTGAAGCTTTCTTT.